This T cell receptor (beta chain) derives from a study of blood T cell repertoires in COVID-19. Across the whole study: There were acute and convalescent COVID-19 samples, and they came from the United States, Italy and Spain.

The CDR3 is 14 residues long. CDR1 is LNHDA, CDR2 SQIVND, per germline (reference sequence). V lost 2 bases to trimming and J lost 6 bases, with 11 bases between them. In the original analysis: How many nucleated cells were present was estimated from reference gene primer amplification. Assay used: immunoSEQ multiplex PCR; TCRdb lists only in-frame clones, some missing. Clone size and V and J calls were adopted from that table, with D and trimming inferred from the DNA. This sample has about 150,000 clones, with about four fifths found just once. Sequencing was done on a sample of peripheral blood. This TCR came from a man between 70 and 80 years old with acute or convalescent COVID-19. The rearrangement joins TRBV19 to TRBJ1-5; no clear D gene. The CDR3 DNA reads TGTGCCAGTAGTATACCGGCTCGGGGTCAGCCCCAGCATTTT. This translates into CASSIPARGQPQHF.